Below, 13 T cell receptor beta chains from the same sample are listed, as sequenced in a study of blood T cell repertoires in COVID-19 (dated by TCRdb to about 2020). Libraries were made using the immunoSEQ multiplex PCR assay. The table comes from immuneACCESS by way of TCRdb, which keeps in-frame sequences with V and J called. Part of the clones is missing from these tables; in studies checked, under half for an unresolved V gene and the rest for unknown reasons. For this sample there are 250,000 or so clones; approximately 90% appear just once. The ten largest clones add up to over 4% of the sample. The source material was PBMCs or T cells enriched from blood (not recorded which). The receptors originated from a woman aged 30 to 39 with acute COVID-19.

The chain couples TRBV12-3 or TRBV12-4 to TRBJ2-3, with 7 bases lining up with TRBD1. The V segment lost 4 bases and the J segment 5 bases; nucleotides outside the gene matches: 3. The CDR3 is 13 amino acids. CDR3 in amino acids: CASSSTGEDTQYF. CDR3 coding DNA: TGTGCCAGCAGTTCAACAGGGGAAGATACGCAGTATTTT.

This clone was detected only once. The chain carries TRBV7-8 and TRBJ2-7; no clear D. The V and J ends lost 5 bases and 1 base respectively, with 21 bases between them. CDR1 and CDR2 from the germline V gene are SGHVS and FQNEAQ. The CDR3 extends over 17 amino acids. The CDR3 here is CASSPPSNGPASYEQYF. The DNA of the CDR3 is TGTGCCAGCAGCCCGCCGTCGAATGGGCCGGCTTCCTACGAGCAGTACTTC. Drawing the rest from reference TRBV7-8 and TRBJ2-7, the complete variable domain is GAGVSQSPRYKVAKRGQDVALRCDPISGHVSLFWYQQALGQGPEFLTYFQNEAQLDKSGLPSDRFFAERPEGSVSTLKIQRTQQEDSAVYLCASSPPSNGPASYEQYFGPGTRLTVT.

The CDR3 DNA reads TGTGCCAGCAGCCCGAGGACGGGAAACTACGAGCAGTACTTC. Amino acid sequence: CASSPRTGNYEQYF. This chain uses TRBV5-8 with TRBJ2-7, with a weak D call TRBD2 (5 bases). The CDR3 runs to 14 residues. V was pared by 4 bases and J by 3 bases, with 14 bases between. CDR1 and CDR2 from the germline V gene are SGHTS and YDEGEE.

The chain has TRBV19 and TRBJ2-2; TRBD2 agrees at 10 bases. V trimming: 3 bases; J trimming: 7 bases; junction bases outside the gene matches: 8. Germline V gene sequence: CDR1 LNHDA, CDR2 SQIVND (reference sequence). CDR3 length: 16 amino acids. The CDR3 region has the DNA TGTGCCAGTAGTATTCAAAGCGGGAGGGCCGACGGGGAGCTGTTTTTT. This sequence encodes CASSIQSGRADGELFF.

The chain's CDR3 is CASSRYPGGGQYF. As DNA, the CDR3 is TGTGCCAGCAGCCGATATCCAGGGGGCGGGCAGTACTTC. The chain uses TRBV7-3 and TRBJ2-7; 8 positions match TRBD1. There are 13 residues in the CDR3. Germline V gene sequence: CDR1 SGHTA, CDR2 FQGTGA. J gave up 9 bases and V 5 bases, and 9 bases lay outside the gene matches.

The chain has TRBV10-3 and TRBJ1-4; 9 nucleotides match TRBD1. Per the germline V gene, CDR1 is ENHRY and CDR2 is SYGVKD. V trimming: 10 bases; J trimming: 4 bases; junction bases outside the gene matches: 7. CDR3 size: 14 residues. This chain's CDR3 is CATRQGGDNEKLFF. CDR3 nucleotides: TGTGCCACCCGACAGGGGGGAGATAATGAAAAACTGTTTTTT.

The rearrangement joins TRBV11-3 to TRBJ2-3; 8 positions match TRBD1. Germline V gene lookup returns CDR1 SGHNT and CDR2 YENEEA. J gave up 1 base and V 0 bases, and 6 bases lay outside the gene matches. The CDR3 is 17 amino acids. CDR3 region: CASSLDVAGGRTDTQYF. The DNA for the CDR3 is TGTGCCAGCAGCTTAGATGTGGCAGGGGGCCGCACAGATACGCAGTATTTT.

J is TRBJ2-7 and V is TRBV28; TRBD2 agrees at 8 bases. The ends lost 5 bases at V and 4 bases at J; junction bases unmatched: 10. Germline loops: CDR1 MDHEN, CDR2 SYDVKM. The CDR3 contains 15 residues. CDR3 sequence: CASSVTGTSPYEQYF. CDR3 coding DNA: TGTGCCAGCAGTGTCACCGGGACTAGTCCTTACGAGCAGTACTTC.

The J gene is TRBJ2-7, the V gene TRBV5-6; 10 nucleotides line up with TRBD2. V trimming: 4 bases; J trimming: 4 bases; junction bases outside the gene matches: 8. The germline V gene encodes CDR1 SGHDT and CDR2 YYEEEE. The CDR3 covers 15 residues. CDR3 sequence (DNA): TGTGCCAGCAGCGTAAAAGCGGGAGGGGCATACGAGCAGTACTTC. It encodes CASSVKAGGAYEQYF.

In nucleotides, the CDR3 is TGTGCCACCAGTGATTTCGGACAGGGGGCATCCGGGGAGCTGTTTTTT. It is translated as CATSDFGQGASGELFF. The J gene is TRBJ2-2, the V gene TRBV24-1, with TRBD1 identical over 11 bases. Germline V gene data show CDR1 as KGHDR and CDR2 as SFDVKD. This CDR3 region has 16 residues. The trim removed 1 base at V and 6 bases at J, leaving 3 bases unmatched.

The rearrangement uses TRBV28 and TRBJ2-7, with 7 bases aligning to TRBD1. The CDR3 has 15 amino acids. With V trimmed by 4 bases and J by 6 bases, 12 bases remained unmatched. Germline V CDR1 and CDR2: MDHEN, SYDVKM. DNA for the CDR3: TGTGCCAGCAGTTCCGACCCGGGACAGCTTCCCGAGCAGTACTTC. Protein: CASSSDPGQLPEQYF.

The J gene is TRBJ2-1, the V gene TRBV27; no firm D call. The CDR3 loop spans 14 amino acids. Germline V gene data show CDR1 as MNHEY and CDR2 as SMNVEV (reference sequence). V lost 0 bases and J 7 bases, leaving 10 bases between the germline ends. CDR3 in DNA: TGTGCCAGCAGTTTATCTCGTCTAAATAATGAGCAGTTCTTC. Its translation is CASSLSRLNNEQFF.

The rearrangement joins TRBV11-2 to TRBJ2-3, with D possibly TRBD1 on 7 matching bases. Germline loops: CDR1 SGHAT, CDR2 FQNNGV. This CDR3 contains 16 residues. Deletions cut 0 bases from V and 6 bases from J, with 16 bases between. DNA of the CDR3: TGTGCCAGCAGCTTAGAAAGCAGGGGGGCCACGGATACGCAGTATTTT. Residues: CASSLESRGATDTQYF. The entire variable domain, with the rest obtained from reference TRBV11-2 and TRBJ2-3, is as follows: EAGVAQSPRYKIIEKRQSVAFWCNPISGHATLYWYQQILGQGPKLLIQFQNNGVVDDSQLPKDRFSAERLKGVDSTLKIQPAKLEDSAVYLCASSLESRGATDTQYFGPGTRLTVL.